The clone carrying this T cell receptor beta chain was picked up many times. The antigen is unknown. The source of the sample is a study of T-cell reconstitution after alpha-beta-depleted transplantation in children. This CDR3 region has 13 residues. Germline lookup yields CDR1 SNHLY and CDR2 FYNNEI. The V and J ends lost 8 bases and 3 bases respectively, with 12 bases between them. Study conclusions and caveats: Reports say that about two months after transplant, the alpha-beta T cells came out of several hundred graft clones that had expanded. One year post-transplant, T-cell counts and diversity were largely derived from T cells produced anew.

TCRbeta library construction was performed incorporating unique molecular identifiers. One entry per CDR3 protein, called by TCRdb with MiXCR from the PCR reads. The data show approximately 32,000 distinct CDR3 sequences, with more than 6% seen just once and around 30% held by the top ten. This chain joins TRBV2 and TRBJ2-3, with a possible D match to TRBD1 (5 bases). This receptor was taken from a child under three years old who had a stem cell transplant for acute myeloid leukemia, so the T cells may come from the graft donor. Sample: peripheral blood, taken 60 days after TCRalphabeta/CD19-depleted stem cell transplant. The CDR3 sequence: CASRKGRTDTQYF. The CDR3 DNA sequence: TGTGCCAGCCGCAAGGGGCGGACAGATACGCAGTATTTT.